This T cell receptor beta chain stems from a study of T cells in Graves' hyperthyroidism and ophthalmopathy (dated by TCRdb to 2018 to 2020). With regard to the full study: Peripheral blood samples were taken at the time of initial diagnosis, prior to any treatment. In about 6 Graves' hyperthyroidism patients, the study also compared T-cell repertoires from thyroid tissue with T-cell repertoires from blood. The roughly 100 discovery patients were randomly divided into training and test sets at a 7:3 ratio. After sampling, hyperthyroidism patients received methimazole starting at 30 mg daily, and ophthalmopathy patients received high-dose intravenous methylprednisolone. The paper describes TCR Vbeta CDR3 sequencing of 130 to 150 peripheral blood samples, made up of 43 ophthalmopathy patients, 70 to 80 hyperthyroidism patients and 17 progressor patients. Prospective prediction of ophthalmopathy was tested in an independent validation cohort of 18 to 20 hyperthyroidism patients and 17 patients who later progressed to ophthalmopathy. To identify distinguishing TCR V-J signatures, a discovery cohort of 100 patients was used, comprising 43 with Graves' ophthalmopathy and around 60 with stable Graves' hyperthyroidism. Findings and caveats that apply to the study as a whole: Blood samples also contained most of the expanded thyroid clonotypes (frequency above 0.001), which suggests that blood repertoires may reflect thyroid immune responses. In validation, progression to ophthalmopathy was predicted by the model with roughly 69% sensitivity and approximately 78% specificity, a median of around 5.9 months before onset. A 13 V-J signature model separated ophthalmopathy from stable hyperthyroidism, with around 88% sensitivity and roughly 81% specificity in cross-validation and 80%/75% in testing. Sample size was not statistically predetermined, and investigators were not blinded to group allocation.

This clonotype appeared many times. It has no known antigen specificity. Base quality data are lacking; no much larger clone is found one base away. Trimming takes 6 bases from V and 2 bases from J, and the germline ends sit 16 bases apart. The CDR3 runs 15 amino acids, cysteine and phenylalanine included. CDR3 DNA only is kept here, 45 bases in frame from base 1. The TCR beta CDR3 regions were amplified from RNA transcripts. The TCR CDR3 was subjected to a first round of RT-PCR using the HTBI primer set and the Qiagen OneStep RT-PCR kit. The libraries were constructed in a second round of multiplex PCR and then size-selected and purified. The libraries were sequenced on an Illumina HiSeq2000 using paired-end 100 bp reads. In the source study's methods: Raw data were processed with SOAPnuke, discarding reads with adapters, uncalled bases, mean Phred below 15, or no exact constant-primer or identifier match. COPE v1.2.5 was used to merge the high-quality paired reads, and each unique nucleotide sequence was defined as a clonotype. MiTCR v1.1 was used to align clonotypes to the IMGT TRBV, TRBD and TRBJ reference segments. Analysis was restricted to V-J combinations with a frequency above 0.0001, which covered approximately 99% of repertoires. A TCS score was defined as the ratio of F50 (clonal expansion) to E x V (chaos), with BLOSUM62-based TCRdist applied between CDR3 peptides within each V-J. Welch's t-statistics and random forest reduced approximately 520 V-J features to under 15, which were used in a naive Bayes classifier (R e1071). TCRdb reran the public reads through fastp at Q25 and MiXCR, keeping productive beta chains. Rows matching on CDR3 protein sequence are summarized as one entry with the most common DNA and genes. None of the V and J calls come from the authors' own analysis; TCRdb made them. Across this sample there are under 350,000 distinct CDR3 sequences, with roughly 20% seen only once. In total, the top ten clones hold approximately 49% of the sample.

A patient counted as having stable Graves' hyperthyroidism if no progression to ophthalmopathy occurred over 18 months of follow-up. Hyperthyroidism patients were newly diagnosed, had a disease duration of under 2 months, and were aged 18 to 65 years. Patients with uncontrolled infections, other autoimmune diseases, pregnancy or lactation were excluded. Clinical symptoms, serum thyroxine and TRAb, thyroid ultrasound, and orbital computed tomography formed the basis for the diagnoses. Ficoll-Paque density gradient centrifugation was used to isolate PBMCs from 8.5 to 10 ml of fresh peripheral blood. Total RNA was extracted with Trizol reagent, and quality was checked on an Agilent 2100 Bioanalyzer.

The chain uses TRBV12-3 or TRBV12-4 and TRBJ2-5; D gene: possibly TRBD2, on 6 matching bases. This clonotype was sampled from a woman aged 50 to 65 with Graves' hyperthyroidism. The specimen was blood. The CDR3 protein sequence reads: CASSRGSGRQETQYF. The sequenced DNA: TGTGCCAGCAGCCGGGGGTCAGGGCGACAAGAGACCCAGTACTTC.